A single TCR beta chain is shown here with its context. This clone's antigen is unknown. No much larger clonotype is one base removed from it; base qualities were not supplied. The germline V gene provides CDR1 LGHNA and CDR2 YSLEER. The cysteine opens and the phenylalanine closes a CDR3 of 14 amino acids. Just the 42-base CDR3 DNA is kept, in frame starting at base 1. Trimming removed 8 bases from V and 1 base from J; the gene matches leave 3 bases unexplained. The sample originates from a study of T cell changes during pregnancy in multiple sclerosis (dated by TCRdb to between 2018 and 2021). With regard to the full study: In women with multiple sclerosis, the researchers looked at how the T cell repertoire shifted as pregnancy progressed.

To prepare the library, the immunoSEQ multiplex PCR assay was applied. TCRdb mirrors the immuneACCESS table, restricted to in-frame sequences. Some clones are absent from its copies; in checked studies, under half trace to an unresolved V gene, and the reason for the others is unknown. The sample contains under 55,000 clones, approximately 92% of them found a single time. Jointly, the top ten make up 0.35% to 0.4% of the sample. The V gene is TRBV4-3 and the J gene is TRBJ2-3, with TRBD1 identical over 10 junction bases. Sample: CD4+ T cells from peripheral blood mononuclear cells, taken before pregnancy. The receptor was isolated from a female donor with multiple sclerosis, enrolled in a pregnancy study. The CDR3: CASRQGAGTDTQYF. The bases read TGCGCCAGCCGACAGGGGGCTGGCACAGATACGCAGTATTTT.